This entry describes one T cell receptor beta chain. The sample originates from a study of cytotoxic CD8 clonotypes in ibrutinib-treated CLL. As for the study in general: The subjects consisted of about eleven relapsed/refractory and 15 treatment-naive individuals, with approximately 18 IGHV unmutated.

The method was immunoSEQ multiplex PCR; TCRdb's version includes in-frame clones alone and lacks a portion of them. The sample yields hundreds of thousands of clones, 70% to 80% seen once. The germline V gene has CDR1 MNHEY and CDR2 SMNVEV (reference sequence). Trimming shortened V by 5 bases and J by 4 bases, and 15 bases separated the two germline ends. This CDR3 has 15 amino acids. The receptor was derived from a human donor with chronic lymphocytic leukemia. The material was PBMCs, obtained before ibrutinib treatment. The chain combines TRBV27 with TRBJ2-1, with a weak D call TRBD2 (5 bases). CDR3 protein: CASSPRSSRYNEQFF. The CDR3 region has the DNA TGTGCCAGCAGTCCCCGGTCTAGCAGATACAATGAGCAGTTCTTC.